These 20 T cell receptor beta chains share one sample of origin, sequenced in a study of response to subunit inactivated influenza vaccine. TCRdb re-called the RT-PCR reads with MiXCR, one entry per CDR3 protein. The sample includes 500,000 to 650,000 distinct CDR3 sequences, about 8% of them seen just once. The input for sequencing was PBMCs from blood, taken 23 to 25 months after vaccination. The receptors stem from a man in his fifties or sixties who received an inactivated influenza vaccine.

J is TRBJ2-2 and V is TRBV6-2 or TRBV6-3; no clear D gene. The CDR3 consists of 14 residues. The V and J ends lost 5 bases and 6 bases respectively, with 13 bases between them. Germline V gene data show CDR1 as MNHEY and CDR2 as SVGEGT. CDR3 nucleotide sequence: TGTGCCAGCAGTGACCTGACGTTCGCCGGGGAGCTGTTTTTT. This codes for CASSDLTFAGELFF.

This clonotype was found a few times. DNA for the CDR3: TGTGCCAGCAGCTTGCTTGGGCAGGCTCGGGAGACCCAGTACTTC. This codes for CASSLLGQARETQYF. This chain connects TRBV5-6 to TRBJ2-5; D not resolved. V was shortened by 1 base and J by 5 bases, with 15 bases between the two germline ends. The germline gives CDR1 SGHDT, CDR2 YYEEEE. The CDR3 extends over 15 amino acids.

In nucleotides, the CDR3 is TGTGCCAGCAGTTTAAATCCTGTGGGCACAGATACGCAGTATTTT. Encoded protein: CASSLNPVGTDTQYF. The chain couples TRBV12-3 or TRBV12-4 to TRBJ2-3; D is unclear. The CDR3 length is 15 residues. V lost 2 bases and J lost 1, with 10 bases in between.

This clonotype was detected many times. The V gene is TRBV5-5, the J gene TRBJ2-5; 7 bases are shared with TRBD1. J gave up 14 bases and V 0 bases, and 7 bases lay outside the gene matches. CDR3 length: 12 amino acids. Germline CDR1 reads SGHKS; CDR2 reads YYEKEE (reference sequence). CDR3: CASSLEGTVVYF. The CDR3 region has the DNA TGTGCCAGCAGCTTGGAAGGGACAGTCGTTTACTTC.

The chain joins TRBV2 to TRBJ2-7; D call uncertain. CDR3 length: 11 amino acids. Germline V CDR1 and CDR2: SNHLY, FYNNEI. Trimming removed 3 bases at V and 12 bases at J, with 12 bases between. CDR3 loop: CASSDGFHTYF. CDR3 nucleotides: TGTGCCAGCAGTGACGGATTCCATACGTACTTC.

This sequence joins TRBV24-1 and TRBJ2-7, with D hard to call. Trimming removed 9 bases at V and 5 bases at J, with 22 bases between. The CDR3 sequence is 15 residues long. Germline lookup yields CDR1 KGHDR and CDR2 SFDVKD. The CDR3 DNA follows: TGTGCCACCGACTTCGAAGGGCTCCCCAAAGACGAGCAGTACTTC. Its translation: CATDFEGLPKDEQYF.

This clonotype was seen a handful of times. V and J are TRBV20-1 and TRBJ1-2; D is possibly TRBD1 (5 bases). Germline V lookup: CDR1 DFQATT, CDR2 SNEGSKA (reference sequence). This CDR3 has 13 residues. Trimming left V 6 bases short and J 2 bases short, with 13 bases between. The CDR3 reads CSAFGTNNYGYTF. The CDR3 region has the DNA TGCAGTGCCTTCGGGACGAACAACTATGGCTACACCTTC.

This clonotype was detected only a few times. Written as DNA, the CDR3 is TGTGCCAGCGGGAGGAAGGGCTCCGAGCAGTACTTC. It codes for CASGRKGSEQYF. The chain couples TRBV28 to TRBJ2-7, with D possibly being TRBD2 (6 bases). The CDR3 consists of 12 residues. Trimming cost V 8 bases and J 6 bases, with 14 bases left between them. Germline V gene lookup returns CDR1 MDHEN and CDR2 SYDVKM.

This clonotype was seen many times. V gene TRBV7-2 combines with J gene TRBJ2-2; D could derive from TRBD1 or TRBD2 (5 bases each). The V end lost 5 bases, the J end lost 2 bases, and 12 bases lay between the germline ends. Germline assignment: CDR1 SGHTA and CDR2 FQGNSA. This CDR3 comprises 15 residues. DNA for the CDR3: TGTGCCAGCAGCACCGACGGGACCAACACCGGGGAGCTGTTTTTT. Translation gives CASSTDGTNTGELFF.

The rearrangement joins TRBV20-1 to TRBJ1-4; no clear D. Trimming took off 0 bases at V and 1 base at J, with 12 bases between the two ends. Germline loops: CDR1 DFQATT, CDR2 SNEGSKA (reference sequence). The CDR3 runs to 16 residues. CDR3 DNA: TGCAGTGCTAGAGATTTACAGACCCTAACTAATGAAAAACTGTTTTTT. It translates to CSARDLQTLTNEKLFF.

The genes are TRBV2 and TRBJ2-7; 8 bases are a match to TRBD1. The CDR3 contains 14 residues. Germline V CDR1 and CDR2: SNHLY, FYNNEI. V dropped 3 bases and J dropped 6; count of bases not matched to a gene: 7. CDR3 amino acids: CASSEAGGRIEQYF. CDR3 bases: TGTGCCAGCAGTGAGGCAGGGGGCCGGATCGAGCAGTACTTC.

The chain has TRBV19 and TRBJ2-2, with D unclear. Per the germline V gene, CDR1 is LNHDA and CDR2 is SQIVND (reference sequence). V dropped 1 base and J dropped 3 bases, with 6 bases sitting between them. The length of the CDR3 is 14 residues. The CDR3: CASSIGLYTGELFF. Written as DNA, the CDR3 is TGTGCCAGTAGTATAGGGTTGTACACCGGGGAGCTGTTTTTT.

CDR3 sequence: CASSQDGRTSTQHF. CDR3 coding DNA: TGCGCCAGCAGCCAAGACGGACGGACCTCGACCCAGCATTTT. The V and J genes are TRBV4-3 and TRBJ1-5, with D unclear. The ends were cut back, 0 bases at V and 11 bases at J, with 14 bases in the middle. Germline V gene sequence: CDR1 LGHNA, CDR2 YSLEER. This CDR3 is built from 14 residues.

This clonotype turned up a few times. The rearrangement links TRBV27 to TRBJ1-6, with 7 bases fitting TRBD1. V shed 7 bases, J shed 10 bases, and the junction held 10 bases outside the gene matches. Germline V gene sequence: CDR1 MNHEY, CDR2 SMNVEV (reference sequence). This CDR3 region has 14 residues. The CDR3 DNA reads as TGTGCCAGCACCGCAGACAGGGCTCGGTCACCCCTCCACTTT. This encodes CASTADRARSPLHF.

This clonotype was recorded at least ten times. CDR3 sequence: CASSLKWRQVGETQYF. The CDR3 DNA sequence: TGTGCCAGCAGCTTAAAGTGGCGACAGGTCGGAGAGACCCAGTACTTC. This rearrangement joins TRBV5-5 to TRBJ2-5, with a tentative D call TRBD1 (6 bases). In germline, CDR1 is SGHKS, CDR2 YYEKEE (reference sequence). V lost 2 bases to trimming and J lost 4 bases, with 18 bases between them. The CDR3 is 16 amino acids.

This clonotype was counted many times. The chain uses TRBV7-8 and TRBJ2-6; D uncertain. Trimming took off 1 base at V and 0 bases at J, with 13 bases between the two ends. Germline V gives CDR1 SGHVS, CDR2 FQNEAQ. The CDR3 runs to 18 residues. CDR3 coding DNA: TGTGCCAGCAGCTTAGTCAGGATTGTGTTCTCTGGGGCCAACGTCCTGACTTTC. The encoded protein is CASSLVRIVFSGANVLTF. Supplemented by reference TRBV7-8 and TRBJ2-6, the full variable domain reads GAGVSQSPRYKVAKRGQDVALRCDPISGHVSLFWYQQALGQGPEFLTYFQNEAQLDKSGLPSDRFFAERPEGSVSTLKIQRTQQEDSAVYLCASSLVRIVFSGANVLTFGAGSRLTVL.

This clonotype was seen only a few times. The chain has TRBV24-1 and TRBJ2-5; 7 bases agree with TRBD1. From germline, CDR1 is KGHDR and CDR2 SFDVKD. This CDR3 comprises 14 residues. V was clipped by 6 bases and J by 5 bases; unmatched bases: 8. CDR3 DNA sequence: TGTGCCACCAGTAATACAGGGGACCTGGAGACCCAGTACTTC. Protein product: CATSNTGDLETQYF.

The chain uses TRBV4-3 and TRBJ2-3; possible D gene TRBD2, 5 bases. The CDR3 is 15 residues long. Germline CDR1 LGHNA, CDR2 YSLEER. V was pared by 4 bases and J by 0 bases, with 11 bases between. The DNA of the CDR3 is TGCGCCAGCAGCCGCTTCGGGGTTAGCACAGATACGCAGTATTTT. Translating it yields CASSRFGVSTDTQYF.

This clonotype was found a few times. The rearrangement joins TRBV5-1 to TRBJ1-4; D is unresolved. V dropped 5 bases and J dropped 4 bases, with 3 bases sitting between them. Germline CDR1 SGHRS, CDR2 YFSETQ. This CDR3 is built from 11 residues. Here the CDR3 DNA reads TGCGCCAGCAGGAATAATGAAAAACTGTTTTTT. This translates into CASRNNEKLFF.

The genes are TRBV5-1 and TRBJ2-1; 13 bases align to TRBD2. The CDR3 sequence is 14 residues long. With 7 bases clipped from V and 7 bases from J, the junction kept 5 bases outside the gene matches. Germline loops: CDR1 SGHRS, CDR2 YFSETQ. The CDR3 loop reads CASALAGGRNEQFF. Here the CDR3 DNA reads TGCGCCAGCGCACTAGCGGGAGGGAGGAATGAGCAGTTCTTC.